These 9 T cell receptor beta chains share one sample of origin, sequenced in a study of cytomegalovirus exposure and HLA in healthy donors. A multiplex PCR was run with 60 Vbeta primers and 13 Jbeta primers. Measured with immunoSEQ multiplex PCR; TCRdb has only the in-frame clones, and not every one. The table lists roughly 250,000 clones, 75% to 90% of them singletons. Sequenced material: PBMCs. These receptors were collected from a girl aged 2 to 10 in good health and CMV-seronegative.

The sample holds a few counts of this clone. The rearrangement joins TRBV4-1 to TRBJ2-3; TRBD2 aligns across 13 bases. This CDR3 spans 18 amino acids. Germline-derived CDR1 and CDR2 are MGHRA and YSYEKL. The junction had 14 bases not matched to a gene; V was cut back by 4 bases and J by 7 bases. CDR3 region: CASSLPEGLAGRGNTQYF. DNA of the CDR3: TGCGCCAGCAGCCTCCCGGAGGGACTAGCGGGACGGGGGAATACGCAGTATTTT.

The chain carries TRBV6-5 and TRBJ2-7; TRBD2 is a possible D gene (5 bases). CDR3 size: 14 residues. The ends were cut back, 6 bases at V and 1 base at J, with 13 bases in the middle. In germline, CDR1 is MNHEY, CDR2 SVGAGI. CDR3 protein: CASSFTGFSYEQYF. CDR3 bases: TGTGCCAGCAGCTTCACGGGATTTTCCTACGAGCAGTACTTC.

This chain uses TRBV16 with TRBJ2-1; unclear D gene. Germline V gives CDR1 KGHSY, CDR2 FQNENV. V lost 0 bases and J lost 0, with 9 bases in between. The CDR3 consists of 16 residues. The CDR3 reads CASSQSGASSYNEQFF. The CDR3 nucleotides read TGTGCCAGCAGCCAATCGGGCGCGAGCTCCTACAATGAGCAGTTCTTC.

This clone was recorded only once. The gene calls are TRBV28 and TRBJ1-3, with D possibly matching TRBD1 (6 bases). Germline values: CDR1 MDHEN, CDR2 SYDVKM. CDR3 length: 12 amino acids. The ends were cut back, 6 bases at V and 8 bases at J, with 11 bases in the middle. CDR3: CASRGGGDTIYF. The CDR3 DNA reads TGTGCCAGCAGGGGAGGGGGAGACACCATATATTTT.

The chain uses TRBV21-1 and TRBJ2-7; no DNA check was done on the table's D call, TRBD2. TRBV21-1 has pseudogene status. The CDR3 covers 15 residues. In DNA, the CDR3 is TGTGCCAGCAGCAAAGGAGCCGGGGAGGCCTACGAGCAGTACTTC. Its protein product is CASSKGAGEAYEQYF.

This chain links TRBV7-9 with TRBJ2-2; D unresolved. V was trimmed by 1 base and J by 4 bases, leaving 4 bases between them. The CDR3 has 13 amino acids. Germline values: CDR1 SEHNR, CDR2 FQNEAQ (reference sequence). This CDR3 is CASSLGGTGELFF. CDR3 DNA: TGTGCCAGCAGCTTAGGAGGCACCGGGGAGCTGTTTTTT.

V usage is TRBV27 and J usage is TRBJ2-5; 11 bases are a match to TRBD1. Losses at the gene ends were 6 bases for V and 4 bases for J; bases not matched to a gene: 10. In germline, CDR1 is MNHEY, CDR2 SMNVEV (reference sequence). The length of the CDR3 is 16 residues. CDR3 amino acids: CASSPLGQGVPETQYF. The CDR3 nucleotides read TGTGCCAGCAGCCCATTGGGACAGGGGGTGCCAGAGACCCAGTACTTC.

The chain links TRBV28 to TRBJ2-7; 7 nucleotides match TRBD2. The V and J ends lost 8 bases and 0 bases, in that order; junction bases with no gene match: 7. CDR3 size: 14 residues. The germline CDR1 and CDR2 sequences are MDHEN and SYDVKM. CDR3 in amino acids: CASSGRKSSYEQYF. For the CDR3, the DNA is TGTGCCAGCTCCGGGAGGAAAAGCTCCTACGAGCAGTACTTC.

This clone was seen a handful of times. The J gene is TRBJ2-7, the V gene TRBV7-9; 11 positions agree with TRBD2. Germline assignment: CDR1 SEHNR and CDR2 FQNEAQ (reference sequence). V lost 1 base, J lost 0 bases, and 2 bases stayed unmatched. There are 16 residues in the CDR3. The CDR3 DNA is TGTGCCAGCAGCTTAGGGGGGACTAGCGGCTCCTACGAGCAGTACTTC. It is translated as CASSLGGTSGSYEQYF.